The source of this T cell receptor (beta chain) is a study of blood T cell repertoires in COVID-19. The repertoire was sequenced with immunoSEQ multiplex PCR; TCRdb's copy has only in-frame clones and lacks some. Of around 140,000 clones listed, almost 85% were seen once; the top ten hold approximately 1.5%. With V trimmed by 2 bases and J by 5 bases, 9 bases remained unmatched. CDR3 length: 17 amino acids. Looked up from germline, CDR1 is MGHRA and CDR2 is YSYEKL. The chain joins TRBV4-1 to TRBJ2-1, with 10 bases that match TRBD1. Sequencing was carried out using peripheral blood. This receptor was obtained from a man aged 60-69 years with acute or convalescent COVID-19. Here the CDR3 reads CASSQNWGTGANNEQFF. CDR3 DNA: TGCGCCAGCAGCCAAAACTGGGGGACAGGGGCGAACAATGAGCAGTTCTTC.